Included here is one T cell receptor beta chain sequence, with context. TCRdb processed the RT-PCR reads anew with MiXCR; each CDR3 protein has one entry. The data show hundreds of thousands of distinct CDR3 sequences, about 37% seen once. The sample belongs to a study of patients and donors after allogeneic stem cell transplantation. The sample consisted of blood, either unsorted or a sorted T cell fraction (not recorded which). This TCR was recovered from a human donor who was either an allogeneic HSCT recipient or a stem cell or donor lymphocyte infusion donor (not recorded which). It is not recorded whose cells these are; they may come from a transplant donor.

CDR3 nucleotide sequence: TGCAGTGCTAGAGAGGCAGGGCGAGATGAAAAACTGTTTTTT. Translation: CSAREAGRDEKLFF. The chain carries TRBV20-1 and TRBJ1-4, with a weak D call TRBD1 (5 bases). V was pared by 0 bases and J by 6 bases, with 11 bases between. Germline values: CDR1 DFQATT, CDR2 SNEGSKA (reference sequence). This CDR3 contains 14 residues.